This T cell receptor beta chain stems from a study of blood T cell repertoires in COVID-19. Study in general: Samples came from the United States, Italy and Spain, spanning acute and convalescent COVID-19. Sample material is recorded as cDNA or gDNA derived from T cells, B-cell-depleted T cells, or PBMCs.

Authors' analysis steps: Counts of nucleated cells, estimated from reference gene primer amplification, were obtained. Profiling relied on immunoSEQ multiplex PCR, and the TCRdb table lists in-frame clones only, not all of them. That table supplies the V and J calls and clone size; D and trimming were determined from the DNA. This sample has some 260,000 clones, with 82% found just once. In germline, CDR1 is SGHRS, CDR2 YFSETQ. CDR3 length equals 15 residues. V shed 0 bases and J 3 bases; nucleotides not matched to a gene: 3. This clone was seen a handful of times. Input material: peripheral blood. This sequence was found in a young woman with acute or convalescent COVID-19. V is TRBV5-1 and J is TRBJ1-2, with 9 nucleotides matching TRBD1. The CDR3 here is CASSLATGGDYGYTF. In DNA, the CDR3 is TGCGCCAGCAGCTTGGCGACAGGGGGGGACTATGGCTACACCTTC.